The rows below give T cell receptor beta chains drawn from one sample of a study of response to subunit inactivated influenza vaccine. MiXCR, applied by TCRdb to the RT-PCR reads, yields one record per CDR3 protein. The data contain 150,000 to 200,000 distinct CDR3 sequences, about 12% of them seen just once; the ten biggest clones take up 25% to 30%. In addition, the sample was reused for a study of T cells expressing NK-cell markers.

The sequencing here drew on CD8+ T cells sorted from PBMCs, taken 11 to 12 days after vaccination. The receptors here all came from a man aged 45-65 years who received an inactivated influenza vaccine. CDR3s include the opening cysteine and the closing phenylalanine or tryptophan.

v_call	cdr3_aa
TRBV29-1	CSVEDWPGRESFGNEQFF
TRBV27	CASLSSTDTQYF
TRBV6-2/TRBV6-3	CASRAPGGELFF
TRBV12-3/TRBV12-4	CASSPVPNEQFF
TRBV6-2/TRBV6-3	CATERDILGSQYF
TRBV4-1	CASSQDLLGGELFF
TRBV12-3/TRBV12-4	CASSNRFQGGTDTQYF
TRBV5-6	CASGSGEVEQYF
TRBV14	CASSQARGEKLFF
TRBV6-2/TRBV6-3	CASRLLAGERGGELFF
TRBV4-3	CASSPNPASGANVLTF
TRBV7-9	CASSLGGGPNTEAFF
TRBV7-2	CASSLLREGTDTQYF
TRBV2	CASSDREYEQYF
TRBV9	CASSASGTGYNEQFF
TRBV7-3	CASSLIGTSETQYF
TRBV15	CATRAKGRREQFF
TRBV12-3/TRBV12-4	CASSLRGEDTEAFF
TRBV29-1	CSVGLAGNEQYF
TRBV30	CAWGTGFEQPQHF
TRBV27	CASRPGRSWYEQYF
TRBV9	CASSVAPKGSNYGYTF
TRBV25-1	CASSEYGRTGGETQYF
TRBV24-1	CATSGVPGQGADTQYF
TRBV9	CASTLGSAGGGDTQYF
TRBV20-1	CSATYFPRTSGMYNEQFF
TRBV29-1	CSVPGRGYEQYF
TRBV18	CASSPSTGVPTDTQYF
TRBV4-3	CASSQDLNYEQYF
TRBV7-2	CASSLEVAGGLDEQFF
TRBV2	CASRDHTVEQFF
TRBV27	CASSLYPGPRGKETQYF
TRBV6-5	CASSYSGTGKNEQFF
TRBV4-1	CASSQTAISNQPQHF
TRBV6-1	CASSDWYEQYF
TRBV25-1	CASSALAGGTDTQYF
TRBV12-3/TRBV12-4	CASSTDISGNTIYF
TRBV2	CASSEHQTYEQYF
TRBV9	CASSTGGTKNIQYF
TRBV28	CASSHELAGEWSEQFF
TRBV9	CASSVQGATQETQYF
TRBV4-1	CASSYGQGRYLDF
TRBV12-3/TRBV12-4	CASSLYRGRTDTQYF
TRBV30	CAWSKGVGSYEQYF
TRBV14	CASSQIGGLAPRKQYF
TRBV6-1	CASKNSGGAGNEQFF
TRBV30	CAWSPGHSYEQYF